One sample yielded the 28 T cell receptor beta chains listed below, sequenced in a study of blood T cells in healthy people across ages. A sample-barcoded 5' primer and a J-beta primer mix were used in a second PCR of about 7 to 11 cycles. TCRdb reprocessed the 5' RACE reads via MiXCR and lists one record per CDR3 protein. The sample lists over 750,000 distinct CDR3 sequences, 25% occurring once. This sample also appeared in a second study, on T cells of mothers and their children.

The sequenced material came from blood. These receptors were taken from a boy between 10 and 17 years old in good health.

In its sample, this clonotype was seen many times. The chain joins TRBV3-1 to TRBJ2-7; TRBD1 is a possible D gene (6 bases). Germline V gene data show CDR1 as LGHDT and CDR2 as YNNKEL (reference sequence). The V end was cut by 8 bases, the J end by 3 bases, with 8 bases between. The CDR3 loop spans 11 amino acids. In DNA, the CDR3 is TGTGCCAGCTCACAGGGCTACGAGCAGTACTTC. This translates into CASSQGYEQYF.

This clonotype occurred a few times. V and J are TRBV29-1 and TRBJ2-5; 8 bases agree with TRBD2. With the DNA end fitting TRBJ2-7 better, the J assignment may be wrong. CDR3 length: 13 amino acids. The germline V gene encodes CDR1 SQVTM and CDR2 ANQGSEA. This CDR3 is CSVQGLGNYEQYF. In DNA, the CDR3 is TGCAGCGTTCAGGGACTAGGAAACTACGAGCAGTACTTC.

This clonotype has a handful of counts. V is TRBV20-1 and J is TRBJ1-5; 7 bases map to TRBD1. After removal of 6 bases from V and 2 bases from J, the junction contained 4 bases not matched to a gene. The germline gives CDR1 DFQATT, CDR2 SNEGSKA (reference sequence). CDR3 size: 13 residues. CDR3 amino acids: CSALDRGNQPQHF. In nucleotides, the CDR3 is TGCAGTGCCCTAGACAGGGGCAATCAGCCCCAGCATTTT.

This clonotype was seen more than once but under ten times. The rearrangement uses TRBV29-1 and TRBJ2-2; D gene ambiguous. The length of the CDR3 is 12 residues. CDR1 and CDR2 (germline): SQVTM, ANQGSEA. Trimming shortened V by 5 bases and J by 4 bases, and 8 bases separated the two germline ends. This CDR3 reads CSVLWGTGELFF. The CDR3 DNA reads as TGCAGCGTTCTTTGGGGCACCGGGGAGCTGTTTTTT.

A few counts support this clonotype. The CDR3 nucleotides read TGTGCCAGCATCAACTCTAGACTAGCGGCCGGGGAGCTGTTTTTT. Its protein is CASINSRLAAGELFF. The rearrangement uses TRBV7-2 and TRBJ2-2; 9 bases match TRBD2. This CDR3 has 15 residues. CDR1 SGHTA and CDR2 FQGNSA come from the germline V gene. V lost 7 bases, J lost 6 bases, and 9 bases stayed unmatched. Together with reference TRBV7-2 and TRBJ2-2, the CDR3 gives the full variable domain: GAGVSQSPSNKVTEKGKDVELRCDPISGHTALYWYRQSLGQGLEFLIYFQGNSAPDKSGLPSDRFSAERTGGSVSTLTIQRTQQEDSAVYLCASINSRLAAGELFFGEGSRLTVL.

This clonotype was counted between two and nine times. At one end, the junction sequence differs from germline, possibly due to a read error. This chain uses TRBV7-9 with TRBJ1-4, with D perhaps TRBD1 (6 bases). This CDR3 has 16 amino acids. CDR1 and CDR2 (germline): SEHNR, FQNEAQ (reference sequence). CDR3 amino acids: CASSQSSAGRGEELFF. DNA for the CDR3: TGTGCCAGCAGCCAATCGTCGGCGGGCAGGGGTGAAGAACTGTTTTTT.

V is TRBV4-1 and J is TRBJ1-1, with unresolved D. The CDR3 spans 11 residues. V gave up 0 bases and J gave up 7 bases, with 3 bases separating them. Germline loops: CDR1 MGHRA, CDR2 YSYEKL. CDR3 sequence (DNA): TGCGCCAGCAGCCAAGACCATGAAGCTTTCTTT. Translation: CASSQDHEAFF.

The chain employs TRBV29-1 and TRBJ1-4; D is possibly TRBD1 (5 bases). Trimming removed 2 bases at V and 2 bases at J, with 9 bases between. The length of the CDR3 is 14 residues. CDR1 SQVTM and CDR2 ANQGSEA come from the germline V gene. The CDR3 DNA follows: TGCAGCGTTGAACCGGGACTGACTAATGAAAAACTGTTTTTT. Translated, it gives CSVEPGLTNEKLFF.

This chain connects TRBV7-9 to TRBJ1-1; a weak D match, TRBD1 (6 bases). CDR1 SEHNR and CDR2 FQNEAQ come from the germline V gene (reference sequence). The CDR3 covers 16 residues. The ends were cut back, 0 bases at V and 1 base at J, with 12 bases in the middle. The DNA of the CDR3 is TGTGCCAGCAGCTTAGCGTGGGCAGGGGCGAACACTGAAGCTTTCTTT. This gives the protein CASSLAWAGANTEAFF.

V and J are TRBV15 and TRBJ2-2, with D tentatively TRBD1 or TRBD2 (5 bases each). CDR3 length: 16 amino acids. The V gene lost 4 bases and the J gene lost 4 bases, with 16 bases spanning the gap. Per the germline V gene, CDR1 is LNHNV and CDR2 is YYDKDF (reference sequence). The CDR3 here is CATSNPQGVGTGELFF. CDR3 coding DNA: TGTGCCACCAGCAATCCTCAGGGAGTAGGCACCGGGGAGCTGTTTTTT.

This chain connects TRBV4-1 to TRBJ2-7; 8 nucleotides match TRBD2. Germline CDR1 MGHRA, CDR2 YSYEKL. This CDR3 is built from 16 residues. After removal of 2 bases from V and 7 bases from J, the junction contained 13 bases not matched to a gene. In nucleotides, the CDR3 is TGCGCCAGCAGCCAAATAACTAGCGGCAGTGTAATGGAGCAGTACTTC. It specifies CASSQITSGSVMEQYF.

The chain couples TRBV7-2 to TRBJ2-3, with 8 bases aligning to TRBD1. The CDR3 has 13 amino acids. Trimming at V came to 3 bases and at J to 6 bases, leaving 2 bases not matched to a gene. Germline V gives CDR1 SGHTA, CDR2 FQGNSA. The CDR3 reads CASSFNRGDTQYF. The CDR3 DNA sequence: TGTGCCAGCAGCTTTAACAGGGGGGATACGCAGTATTTT. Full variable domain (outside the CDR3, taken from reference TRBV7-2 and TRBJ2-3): GAGVSQSPSNKVTEKGKDVELRCDPISGHTALYWYRQSLGQGLEFLIYFQGNSAPDKSGLPSDRFSAERTGGSVSTLTIQRTQQEDSAVYLCASSFNRGDTQYFGPGTRLTVL.

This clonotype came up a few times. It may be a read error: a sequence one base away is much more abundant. The CDR3 is CASTQYNEQFF. In DNA form, the CDR3 reads TGTGCCAGCACCCAATACAATGAGCAGTTCTTC. This chain links TRBV12-3 or TRBV12-4 with TRBJ2-1; D not resolved. The CDR3 is made up of 11 amino acids. Deletions cut 7 bases from V and 4 bases from J, with 5 bases between.

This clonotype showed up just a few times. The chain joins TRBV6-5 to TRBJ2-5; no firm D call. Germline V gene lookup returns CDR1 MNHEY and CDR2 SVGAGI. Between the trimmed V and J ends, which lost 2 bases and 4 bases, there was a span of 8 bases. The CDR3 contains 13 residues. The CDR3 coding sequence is TGTGCCAGCAGTTACGGCCCGTCAGAGACCCAGTACTTC. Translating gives CASSYGPSETQYF.

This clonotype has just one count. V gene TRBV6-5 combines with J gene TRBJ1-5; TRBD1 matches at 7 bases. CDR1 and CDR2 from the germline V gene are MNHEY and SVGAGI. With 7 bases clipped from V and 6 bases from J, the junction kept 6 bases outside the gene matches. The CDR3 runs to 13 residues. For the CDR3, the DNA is TGTGCCAGCAAACAGGGGCCTTTTCAGCCCCAGCATTTT. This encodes CASKQGPFQPQHF.

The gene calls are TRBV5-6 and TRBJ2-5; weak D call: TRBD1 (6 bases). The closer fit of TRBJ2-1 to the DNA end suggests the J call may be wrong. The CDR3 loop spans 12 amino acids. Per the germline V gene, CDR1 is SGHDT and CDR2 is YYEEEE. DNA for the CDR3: TGTGCCAGCAGCTACGACAGGAATGAGCAGTTCTTC. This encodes CASSYDRNEQFF.

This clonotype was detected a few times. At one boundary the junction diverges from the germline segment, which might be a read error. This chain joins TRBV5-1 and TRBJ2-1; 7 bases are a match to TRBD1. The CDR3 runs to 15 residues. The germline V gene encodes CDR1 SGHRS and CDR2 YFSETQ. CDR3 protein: CASSLGDSSYNEQFF. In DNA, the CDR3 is TGTGCCAGCAGTTTGGGGGACAGCTCCTACAATGAGCAGTTCTTC.

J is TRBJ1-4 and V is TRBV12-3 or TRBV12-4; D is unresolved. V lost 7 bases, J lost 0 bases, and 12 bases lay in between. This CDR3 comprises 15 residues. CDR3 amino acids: CASTKTVATNEKLFF. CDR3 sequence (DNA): TGTGCCAGCACTAAAACAGTGGCAACTAATGAAAAACTGTTTTTT.

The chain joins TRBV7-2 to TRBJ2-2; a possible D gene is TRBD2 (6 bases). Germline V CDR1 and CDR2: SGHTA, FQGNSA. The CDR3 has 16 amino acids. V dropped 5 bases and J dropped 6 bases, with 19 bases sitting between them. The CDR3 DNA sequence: TGTGCCAGCAGCCGCCGCGAGGGACCGGGGGCCGGGGAGCTGTTTTTT. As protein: CASSRREGPGAGELFF.

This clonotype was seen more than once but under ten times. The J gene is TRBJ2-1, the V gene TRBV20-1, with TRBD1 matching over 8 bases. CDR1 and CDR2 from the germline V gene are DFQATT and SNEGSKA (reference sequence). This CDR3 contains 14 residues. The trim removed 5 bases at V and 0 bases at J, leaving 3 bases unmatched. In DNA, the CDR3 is TGCAGTGCTCGGACAGGGTCCTCCTACAATGAGCAGTTCTTC. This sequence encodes CSARTGSSYNEQFF.

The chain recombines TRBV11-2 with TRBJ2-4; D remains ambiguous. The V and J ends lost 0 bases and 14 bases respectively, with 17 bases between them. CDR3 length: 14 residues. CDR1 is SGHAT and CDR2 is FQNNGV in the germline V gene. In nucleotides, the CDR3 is TGTGCCAGCAGCTTAGATTGGGTACCGGCAGCTAAGTACTTC. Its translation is CASSLDWVPAAKYF.

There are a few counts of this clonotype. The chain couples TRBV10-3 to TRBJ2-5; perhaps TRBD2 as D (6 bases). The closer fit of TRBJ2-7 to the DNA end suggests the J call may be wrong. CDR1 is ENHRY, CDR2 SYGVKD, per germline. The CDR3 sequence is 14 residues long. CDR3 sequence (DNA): TGTGCCATCAGTGACCGGGACTTATACTACGAGCAGTACTTC. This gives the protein CAISDRDLYYEQYF.

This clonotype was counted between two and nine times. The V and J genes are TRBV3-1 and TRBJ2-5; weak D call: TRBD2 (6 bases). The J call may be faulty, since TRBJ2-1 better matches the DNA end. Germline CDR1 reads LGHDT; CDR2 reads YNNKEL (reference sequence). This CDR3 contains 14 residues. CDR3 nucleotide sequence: TGTGCCAGCAGCCATCGGGAGAGGGGCGATGAGCAGTTCTTC. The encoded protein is CASSHRERGDEQFF.

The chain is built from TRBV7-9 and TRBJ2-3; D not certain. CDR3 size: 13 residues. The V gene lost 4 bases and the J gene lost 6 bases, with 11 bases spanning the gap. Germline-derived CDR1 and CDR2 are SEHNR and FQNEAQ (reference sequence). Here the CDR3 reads CASSSTLWDTQYF. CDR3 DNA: TGTGCCAGCAGCTCGACCCTGTGGGATACGCAGTATTTT.

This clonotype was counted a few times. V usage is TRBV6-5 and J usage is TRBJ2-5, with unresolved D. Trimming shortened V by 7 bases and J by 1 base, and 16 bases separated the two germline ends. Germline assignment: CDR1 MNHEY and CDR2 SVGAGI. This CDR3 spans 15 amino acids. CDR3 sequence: CASTEPSGTQETQYF. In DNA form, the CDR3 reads TGTGCCAGCACCGAACCCTCGGGCACCCAAGAGACCCAGTACTTC.

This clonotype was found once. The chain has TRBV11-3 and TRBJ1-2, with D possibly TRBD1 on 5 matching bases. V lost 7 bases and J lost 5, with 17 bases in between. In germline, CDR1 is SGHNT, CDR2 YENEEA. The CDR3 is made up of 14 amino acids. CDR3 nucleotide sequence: TGTGCCAGCAACTCAGGGCCGTGGAGTTATGGCTACACCTTC. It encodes CASNSGPWSYGYTF. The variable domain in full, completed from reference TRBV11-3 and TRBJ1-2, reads EAGVVQSPRYKIIEKKQPVAFWCNPISGHNTLYWYLQNLGQGPELLIRYENEEAVDDSQLPKDRFSAERLKGVDSTLKIQPAELGDSAVYLCASNSGPWSYGYTFGSGTRLTVV.

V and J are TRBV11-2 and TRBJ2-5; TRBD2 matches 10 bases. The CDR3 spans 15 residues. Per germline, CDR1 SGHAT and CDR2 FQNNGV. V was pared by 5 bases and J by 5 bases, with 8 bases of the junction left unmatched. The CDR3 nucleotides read TGTGCCAGCAGCCGCGGGACTAGCGAGATTGAGACCCAGTACTTC. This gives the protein CASSRGTSEIETQYF. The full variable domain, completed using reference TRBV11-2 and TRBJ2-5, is EAGVAQSPRYKIIEKRQSVAFWCNPISGHATLYWYQQILGQGPKLLIQFQNNGVVDDSQLPKDRFSAERLKGVDSTLKIQPAKLEDSAVYLCASSRGTSEIETQYFGPGTRLLVL.

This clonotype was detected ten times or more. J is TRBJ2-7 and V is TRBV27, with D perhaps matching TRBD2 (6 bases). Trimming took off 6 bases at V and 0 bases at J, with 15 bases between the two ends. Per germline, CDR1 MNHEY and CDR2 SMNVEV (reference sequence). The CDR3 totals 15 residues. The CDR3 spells CASSLSGGSSYEQYF. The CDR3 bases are TGTGCCAGCAGCTTAAGTGGGGGGAGCTCCTACGAGCAGTACTTC.